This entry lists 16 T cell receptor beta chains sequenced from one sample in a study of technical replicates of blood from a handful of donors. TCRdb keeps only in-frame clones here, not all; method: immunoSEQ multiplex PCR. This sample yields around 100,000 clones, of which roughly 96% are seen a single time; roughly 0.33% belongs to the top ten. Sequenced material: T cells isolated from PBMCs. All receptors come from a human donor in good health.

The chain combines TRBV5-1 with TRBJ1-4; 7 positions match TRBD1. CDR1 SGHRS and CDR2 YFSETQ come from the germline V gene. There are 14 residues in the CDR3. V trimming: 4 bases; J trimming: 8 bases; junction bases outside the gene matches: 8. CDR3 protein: CASSLGTAPEKLFF. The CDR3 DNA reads TGCGCCAGCAGCCTAGGGACAGCCCCAGAAAAACTGTTTTTT.

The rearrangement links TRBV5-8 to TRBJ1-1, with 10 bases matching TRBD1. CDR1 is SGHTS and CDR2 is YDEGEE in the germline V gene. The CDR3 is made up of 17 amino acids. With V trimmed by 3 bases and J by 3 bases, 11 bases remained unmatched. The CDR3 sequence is CASSSGTGDPKDTEAFF. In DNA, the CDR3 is TGTGCCAGCAGCTCCGGGACAGGGGATCCTAAGGACACTGAAGCTTTCTTT.

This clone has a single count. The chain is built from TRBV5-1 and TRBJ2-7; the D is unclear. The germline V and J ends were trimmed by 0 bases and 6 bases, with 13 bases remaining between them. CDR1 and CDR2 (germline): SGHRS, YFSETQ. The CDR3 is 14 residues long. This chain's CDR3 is CASSLDLATGEQYF. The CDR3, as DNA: TGCGCCAGCAGCTTGGATCTGGCCACGGGCGAGCAGTACTTC.

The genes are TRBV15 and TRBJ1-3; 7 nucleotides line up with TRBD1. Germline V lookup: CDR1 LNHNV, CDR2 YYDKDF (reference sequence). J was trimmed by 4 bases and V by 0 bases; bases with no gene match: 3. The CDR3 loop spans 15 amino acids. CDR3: CATSRDWGQGNTIYF. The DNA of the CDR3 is TGTGCCACCAGCAGAGATTGGGGACAGGGAAACACCATATATTTT.

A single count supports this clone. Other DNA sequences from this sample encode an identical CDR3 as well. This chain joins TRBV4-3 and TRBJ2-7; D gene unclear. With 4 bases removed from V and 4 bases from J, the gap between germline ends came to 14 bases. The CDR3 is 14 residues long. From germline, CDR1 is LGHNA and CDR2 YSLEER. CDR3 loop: CASSPRGFGYEQYF. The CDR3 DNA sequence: TGCGCCAGCAGCCCCCGAGGTTTTGGGTACGAGCAGTACTTC.

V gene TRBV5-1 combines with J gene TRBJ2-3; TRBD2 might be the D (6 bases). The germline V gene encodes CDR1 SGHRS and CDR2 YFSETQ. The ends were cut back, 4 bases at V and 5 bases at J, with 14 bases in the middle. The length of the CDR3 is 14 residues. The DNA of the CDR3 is TGCGCCAGCAGCCAACTGGAGGGCGGAGATACGCAGTATTTT. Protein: CASSQLEGGDTQYF.

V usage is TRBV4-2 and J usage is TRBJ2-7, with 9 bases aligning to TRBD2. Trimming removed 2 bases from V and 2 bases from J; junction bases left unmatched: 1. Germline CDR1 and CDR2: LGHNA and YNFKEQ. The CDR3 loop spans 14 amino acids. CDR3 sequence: CASSQRLAAYEQYF. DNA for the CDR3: TGTGCCAGCAGCCAAAGACTAGCGGCCTACGAGCAGTACTTC.

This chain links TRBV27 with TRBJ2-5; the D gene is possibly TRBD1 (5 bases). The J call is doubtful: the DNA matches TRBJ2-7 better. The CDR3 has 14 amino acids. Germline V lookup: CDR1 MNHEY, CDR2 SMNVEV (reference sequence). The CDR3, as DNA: TGTGCCAGCAGTACAGACAGATCCTCCTACGAGCAGTACTTC. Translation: CASSTDRSSYEQYF.

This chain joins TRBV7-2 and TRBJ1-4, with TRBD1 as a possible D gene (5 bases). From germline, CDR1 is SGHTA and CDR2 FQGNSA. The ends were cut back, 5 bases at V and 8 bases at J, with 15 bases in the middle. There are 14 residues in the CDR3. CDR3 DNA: TGTGCCAGCAGCCCACGCGGGGGAACGGAAAAACTGTTTTTT. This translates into CASSPRGGTEKLFF.

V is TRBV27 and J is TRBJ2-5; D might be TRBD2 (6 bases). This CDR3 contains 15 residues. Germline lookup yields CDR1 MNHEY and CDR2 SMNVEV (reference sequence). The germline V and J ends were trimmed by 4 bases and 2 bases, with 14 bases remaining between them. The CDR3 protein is CASSSQGSGQETQYF. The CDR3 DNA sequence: TGTGCCAGCAGTTCTCAGGGTAGCGGACAAGAGACCCAGTACTTC.

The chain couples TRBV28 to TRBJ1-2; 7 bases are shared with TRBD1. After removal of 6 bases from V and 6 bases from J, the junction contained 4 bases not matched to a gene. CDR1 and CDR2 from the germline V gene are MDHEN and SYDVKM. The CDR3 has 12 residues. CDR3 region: CASRTGDHGYTF. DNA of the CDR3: TGTGCCAGCAGAACAGGGGACCATGGCTACACCTTC.

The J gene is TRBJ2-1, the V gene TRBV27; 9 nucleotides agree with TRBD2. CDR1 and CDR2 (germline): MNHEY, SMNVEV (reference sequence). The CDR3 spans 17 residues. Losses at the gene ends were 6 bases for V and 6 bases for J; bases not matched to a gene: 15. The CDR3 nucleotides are TGTGCCAGCAGCCTTATCGAAAAGGCGGGGGGGAGCAATGAGCAGTTCTTC. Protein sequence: CASSLIEKAGGSNEQFF.

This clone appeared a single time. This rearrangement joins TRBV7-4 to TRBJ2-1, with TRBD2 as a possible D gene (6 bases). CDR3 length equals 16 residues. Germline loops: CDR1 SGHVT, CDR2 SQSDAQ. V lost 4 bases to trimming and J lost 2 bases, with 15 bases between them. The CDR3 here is CASSSEIAGPYNEQFF. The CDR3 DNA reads TGTGCCAGCAGCTCCGAGATCGCGGGACCCTACAATGAGCAGTTCTTC.

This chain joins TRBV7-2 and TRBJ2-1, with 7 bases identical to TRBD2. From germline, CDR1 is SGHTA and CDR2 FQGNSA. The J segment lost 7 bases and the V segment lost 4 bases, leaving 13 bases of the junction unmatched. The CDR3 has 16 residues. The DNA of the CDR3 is TGTGCCAGCAGCTCTGCTAGCGGCCCCTGGGGGAATGAGCAGTTCTTC. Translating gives CASSSASGPWGNEQFF.

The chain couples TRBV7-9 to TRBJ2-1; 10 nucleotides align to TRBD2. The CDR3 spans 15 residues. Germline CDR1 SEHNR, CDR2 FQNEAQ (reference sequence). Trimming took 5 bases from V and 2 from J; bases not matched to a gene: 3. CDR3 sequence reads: CASSDSGRAYNEQFF. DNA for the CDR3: TGTGCCAGCAGCGACAGCGGGAGGGCCTACAATGAGCAGTTCTTC.

CDR3 amino acids: CASRGASGYQETQYF. CDR3 sequence (DNA): TGTGCCAGCAGAGGGGCTAGCGGTTACCAAGAGACCCAGTACTTC. The chain couples TRBV2 to TRBJ2-5, with TRBD2 identical over 7 bases. The V segment lost 6 bases and the J segment 0 bases; nucleotides outside the gene matches: 7. The CDR3 loop spans 15 amino acids. The germline V gene encodes CDR1 SNHLY and CDR2 FYNNEI.